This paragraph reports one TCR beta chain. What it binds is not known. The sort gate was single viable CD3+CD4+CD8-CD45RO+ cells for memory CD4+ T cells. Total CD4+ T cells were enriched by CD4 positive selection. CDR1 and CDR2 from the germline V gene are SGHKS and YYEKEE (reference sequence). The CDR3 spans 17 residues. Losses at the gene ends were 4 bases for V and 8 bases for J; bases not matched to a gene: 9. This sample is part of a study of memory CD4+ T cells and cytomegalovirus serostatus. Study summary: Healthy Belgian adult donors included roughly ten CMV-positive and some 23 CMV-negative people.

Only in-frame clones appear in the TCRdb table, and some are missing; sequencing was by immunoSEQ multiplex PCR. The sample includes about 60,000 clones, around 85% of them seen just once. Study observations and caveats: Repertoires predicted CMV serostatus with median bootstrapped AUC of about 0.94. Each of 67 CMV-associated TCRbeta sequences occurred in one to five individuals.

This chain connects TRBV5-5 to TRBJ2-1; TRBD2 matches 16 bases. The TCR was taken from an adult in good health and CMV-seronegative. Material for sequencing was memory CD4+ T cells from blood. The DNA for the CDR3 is TGTGCCAGCAGCCTCGGGACTAGCGGGAGGGCCTGGTATGAGCAGTTCTTC. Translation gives CASSLGTSGRAWYEQFF.